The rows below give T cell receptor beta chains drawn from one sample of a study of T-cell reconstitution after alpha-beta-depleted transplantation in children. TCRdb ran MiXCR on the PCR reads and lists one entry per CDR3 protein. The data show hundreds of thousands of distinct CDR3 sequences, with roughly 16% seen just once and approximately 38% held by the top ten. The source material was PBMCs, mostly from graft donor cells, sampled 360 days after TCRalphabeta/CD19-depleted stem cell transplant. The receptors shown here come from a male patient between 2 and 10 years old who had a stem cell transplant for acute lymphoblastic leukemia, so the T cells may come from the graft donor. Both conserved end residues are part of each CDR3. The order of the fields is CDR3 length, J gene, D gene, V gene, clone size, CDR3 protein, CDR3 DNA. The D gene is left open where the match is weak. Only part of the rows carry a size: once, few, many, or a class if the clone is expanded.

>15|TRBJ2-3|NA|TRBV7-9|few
CASSPPQSVADTQYF
TGTGCCAGCAGTCCCCCTCAGTCTGTTGCAGATACGCAGTATTTT
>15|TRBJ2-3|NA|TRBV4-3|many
CASSQDYLGSDTQYF
TGCGCCAGCAGCCAAGATTACCTAGGCTCAGATACGCAGTATTTT
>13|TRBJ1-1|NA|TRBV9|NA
CASSYGRNTEAFF
TGTGCCAGCAGCTACGGTCGGAACACTGAAGCTTTCTTT
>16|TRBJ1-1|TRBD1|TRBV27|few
CASSLLPGQMNTEAFF
TGTGCCAGCAGTTTACTCCCGGGACAGATGAACACTGAAGCTTTCTTT
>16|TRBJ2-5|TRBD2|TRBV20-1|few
CSARPWGLAGAETQYF
TGCAGTGCTAGACCTTGGGGACTAGCGGGAGCCGAGACCCAGTACTTC
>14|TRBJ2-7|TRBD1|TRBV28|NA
CASSYYRGNYEQYF
TGTGCCAGCAGTTACTACAGGGGGAACTACGAGCAGTACTTC
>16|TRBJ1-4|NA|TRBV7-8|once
CASSSTRGTLNEKLFF
TGTGCCAGCAGCTCGACACGGGGGACGTTAAATGAAAAACTGTTTTTT
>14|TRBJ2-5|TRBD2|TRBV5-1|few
CASSPWGGSTVQYF
TGCGCCAGCAGCCCGTGGGGGGGATCGACAGTCCAGTACTTC
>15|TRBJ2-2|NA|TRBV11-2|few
CASSLDWGHTGELFF
TGTGCCAGCAGCTTAGACTGGGGGCACACCGGGGAGCTGTTTTTT
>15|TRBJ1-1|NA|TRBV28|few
CASLQGRLMNTEAFF
TGTGCCAGTTTACAGGGACGACTCATGAACACTGAAGCTTTCTTT
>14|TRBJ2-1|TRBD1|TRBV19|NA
CASSEGQIYNEQFF
TGTGCCAGTAGTGAGGGACAGATCTACAATGAGCAGTTCTTC
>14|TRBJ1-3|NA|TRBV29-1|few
CSVGGRASGNTIYF
TGCAGCGTTGGTGGGAGGGCCTCTGGAAACACCATATATTTT
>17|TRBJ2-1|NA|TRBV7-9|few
CASSSSLDSQIYNEQFF
TGTGCCAGCAGCTCCTCGCTAGACTCGCAGATCTACAATGAGCAGTTCTTC
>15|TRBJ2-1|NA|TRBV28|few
CASRGVARGFYEQFF
TGTGCCAGCAGGGGGGTAGCCCGGGGTTTCTATGAGCAGTTCTTC
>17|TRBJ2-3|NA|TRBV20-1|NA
CSTFALVTYTGPDTQYF
TGCAGCACTTTCGCATTAGTTACATACACCGGGCCAGATACGCAGTATTTT
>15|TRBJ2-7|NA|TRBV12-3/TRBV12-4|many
CASSRGGSGPYEQYF
TGTGCCAGCAGCCGCGGAGGTAGCGGCCCCTACGAGCAGTACTTC
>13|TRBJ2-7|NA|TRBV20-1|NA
CSAEGEGSYEQYF
TGCAGTGCGGAGGGGGAAGGCTCCTACGAGCAGTACTTC
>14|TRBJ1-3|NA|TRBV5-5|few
CASSFPDSGNTIYF
TGTGCCAGCAGCTTTCCGGACAGCGGAAACACCATATATTTT
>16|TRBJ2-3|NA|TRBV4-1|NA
CASSQQPGGHTDTQYF
TGCGCCAGCAGCCAGCAGCCTGGAGGCCACACAGATACGCAGTATTTT
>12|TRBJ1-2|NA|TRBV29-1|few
CSVATGTDGYTF
TGCAGCGTTGCAACAGGGACGGATGGCTACACCTTC
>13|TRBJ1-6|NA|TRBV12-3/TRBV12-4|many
CASKRALGSPLHF
TGTGCCAGCAAGCGGGCACTTGGTTCACCCCTCCACTTT
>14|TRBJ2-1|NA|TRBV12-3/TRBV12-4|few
CASRPLSPPNEQFF
TGTGCCAGCAGACCCCTCAGCCCCCCTAATGAGCAGTTCTTC
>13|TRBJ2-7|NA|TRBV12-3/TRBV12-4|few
CASSLSRRYEQYF
TGTGCCAGCAGTTTATCCCGACGGTACGAGCAGTACTTC
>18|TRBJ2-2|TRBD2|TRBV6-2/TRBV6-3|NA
CASSYSRLAETNTGELFF
TGTGCCAGCAGTTACTCCCGACTAGCGGAAACTAACACCGGGGAGCTGTTTTTT
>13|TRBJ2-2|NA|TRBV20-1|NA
CSALRVNTGELFF
TGCAGTGCCCTGAGGGTGAACACCGGGGAGCTGTTTTTT
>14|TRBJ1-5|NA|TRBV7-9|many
CASSSRGPNQPQHF
TGTGCCAGCAGCTCTCGGGGCCCCAATCAGCCCCAGCATTTT
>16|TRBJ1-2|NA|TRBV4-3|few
CASSQEVGGAYYGYTF
TGCGCCAGCAGCCAAGAAGTTGGGGGGGCTTACTATGGCTACACCTTC
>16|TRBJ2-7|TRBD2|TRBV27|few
CASSTFLAGGTYEQYF
TGTGCCAGCAGTACATTTCTAGCGGGAGGGACCTACGAGCAGTACTTC
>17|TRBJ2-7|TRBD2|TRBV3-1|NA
CASSQGIGGRGSYEQYF
TGTGCCAGCAGCCAAGGGATCGGCGGGAGGGGCTCCTACGAGCAGTACTTC
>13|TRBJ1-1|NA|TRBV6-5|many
CASSSGWNTEAFF
TGTGCCAGCAGTTCCGGGTGGAACACTGAAGCTTTCTTT
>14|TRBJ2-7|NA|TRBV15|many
CATSRDLLAYEQYF
TGTGCCACCAGCAGAGATCTACTAGCCTACGAGCAGTACTTC
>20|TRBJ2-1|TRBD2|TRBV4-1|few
CASSQESFWERTSLYNEQFF
TGCGCCAGCAGCCAAGAGTCTTTTTGGGAAAGGACTAGCCTTTACAATGAGCAGTTCTTC
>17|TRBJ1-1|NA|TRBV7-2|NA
CASSLGRVGSMNTEAFF
TGTGCCAGCAGCTTAGGCAGGGTTGGGAGTATGAACACTGAAGCTTTCTTT
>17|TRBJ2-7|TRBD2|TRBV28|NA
CASSYGTSGRVGYEQYF
TGTGCCAGCAGTTACGGGACTAGCGGTCGTGTAGGGTACGAGCAGTACTTC
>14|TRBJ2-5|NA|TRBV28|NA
CASSFQGLGETQYF
TGTGCCAGCAGTTTTCAGGGGCTAGGGGAGACCCAGTACTTC
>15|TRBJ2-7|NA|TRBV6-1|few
CASSSSSFYPYEQYF
TGTGCCAGCAGCTCTTCTAGCTTTTACCCCTACGAGCAGTACTTC
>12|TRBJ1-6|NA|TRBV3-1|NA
CASRQYNSPLHF
TGTGCCAGCAGACAGTATAATTCACCCCTCCACTTT
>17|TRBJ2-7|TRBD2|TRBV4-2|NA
CASSQGLAAGVPYEQYF
TGTGCCAGCAGCCAAGGGCTAGCGGCAGGCGTCCCCTACGAGCAGTACTTC
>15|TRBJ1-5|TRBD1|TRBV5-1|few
CASSSGTESNQPQHF
TGCGCCAGCAGCTCCGGGACAGAAAGCAATCAGCCCCAGCATTTT
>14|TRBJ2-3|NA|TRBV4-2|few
CASSQGEGTFTQYF
TGTGCCAGCAGCCAAGGCGAAGGGACCTTTACGCAGTATTTT
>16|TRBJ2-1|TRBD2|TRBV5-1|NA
CASSPRLAGFQNEQFF
TGCGCCAGCAGCCCCCGACTAGCGGGATTTCAGAATGAGCAGTTCTTC